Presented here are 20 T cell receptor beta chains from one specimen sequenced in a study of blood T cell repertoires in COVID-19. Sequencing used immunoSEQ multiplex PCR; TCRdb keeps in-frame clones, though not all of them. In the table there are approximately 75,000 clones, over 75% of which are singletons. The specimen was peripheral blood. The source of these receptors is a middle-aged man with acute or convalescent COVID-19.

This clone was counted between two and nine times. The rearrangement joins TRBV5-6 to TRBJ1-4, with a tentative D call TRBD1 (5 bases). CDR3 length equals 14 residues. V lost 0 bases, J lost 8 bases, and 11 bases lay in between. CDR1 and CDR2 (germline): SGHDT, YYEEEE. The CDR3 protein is CASSLGRGYEKLFF. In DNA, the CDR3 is TGTGCCAGCAGCTTGGGTAGGGGTTACGAAAAACTGTTTTTT.

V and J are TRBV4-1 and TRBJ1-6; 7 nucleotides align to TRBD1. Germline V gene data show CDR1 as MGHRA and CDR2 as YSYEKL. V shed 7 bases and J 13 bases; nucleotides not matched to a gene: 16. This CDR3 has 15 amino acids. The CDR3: CASNFRQGDSLPLHF. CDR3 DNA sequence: TGCGCCAGCAACTTTAGGCAGGGGGACAGTTTGCCCCTCCACTTT.

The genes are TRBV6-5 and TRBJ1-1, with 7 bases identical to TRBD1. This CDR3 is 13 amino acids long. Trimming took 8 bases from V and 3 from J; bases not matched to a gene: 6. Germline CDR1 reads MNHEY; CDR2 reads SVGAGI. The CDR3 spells CASGKGADTEAFF. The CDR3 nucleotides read TGTGCCAGCGGCAAGGGGGCTGACACTGAAGCTTTCTTT.

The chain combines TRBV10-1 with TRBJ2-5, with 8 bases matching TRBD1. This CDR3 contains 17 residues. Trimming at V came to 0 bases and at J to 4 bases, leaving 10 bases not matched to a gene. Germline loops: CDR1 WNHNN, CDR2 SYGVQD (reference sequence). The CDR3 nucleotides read TGCGCCAGCAGTGAGTCGCCAACGACAGGGGAACCAGAGACCCAGTACTTC. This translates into CASSESPTTGEPETQYF.

Here the CDR3 DNA reads TGTGCCACCAGTGACCCAGGACAGGCCCAAGAGACCCAGTACTTC. As protein: CATSDPGQAQETQYF. This sequence joins TRBV24-1 and TRBJ2-5; 7 positions match TRBD1. Germline trimming cut 4 bases from V and 1 base from J; bases unmatched to any gene: 5. Germline V CDR1 and CDR2: KGHDR, SFDVKD. The CDR3 totals 15 residues.

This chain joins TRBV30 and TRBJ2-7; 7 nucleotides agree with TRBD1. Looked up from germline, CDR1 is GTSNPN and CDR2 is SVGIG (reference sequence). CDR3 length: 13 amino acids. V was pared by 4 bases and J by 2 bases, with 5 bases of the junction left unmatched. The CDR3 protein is CAWNTGVTYEQYF. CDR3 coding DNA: TGTGCCTGGAATACAGGGGTTACCTACGAGCAGTACTTC.

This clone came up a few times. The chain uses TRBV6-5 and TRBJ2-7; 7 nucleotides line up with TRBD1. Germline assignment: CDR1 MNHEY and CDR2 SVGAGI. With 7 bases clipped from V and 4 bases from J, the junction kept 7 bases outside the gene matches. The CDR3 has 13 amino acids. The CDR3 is CASTRDRLYEQYF. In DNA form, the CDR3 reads TGTGCCAGCACCCGGGACAGACTATACGAGCAGTACTTC.

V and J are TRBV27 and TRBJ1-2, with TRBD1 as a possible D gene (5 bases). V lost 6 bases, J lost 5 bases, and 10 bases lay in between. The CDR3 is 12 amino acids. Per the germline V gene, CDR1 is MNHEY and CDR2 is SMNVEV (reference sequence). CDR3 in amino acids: CASRARTYGYTF. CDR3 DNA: TGTGCCAGCAGGGCCAGGACATATGGCTACACCTTC.

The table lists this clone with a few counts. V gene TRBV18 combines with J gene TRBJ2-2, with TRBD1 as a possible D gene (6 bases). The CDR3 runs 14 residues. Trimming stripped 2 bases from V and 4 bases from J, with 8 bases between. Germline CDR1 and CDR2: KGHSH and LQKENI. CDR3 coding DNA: TGTGCCAGCTCACCAGGGACACCCACCGGGGAGCTGTTTTTT. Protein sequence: CASSPGTPTGELFF.

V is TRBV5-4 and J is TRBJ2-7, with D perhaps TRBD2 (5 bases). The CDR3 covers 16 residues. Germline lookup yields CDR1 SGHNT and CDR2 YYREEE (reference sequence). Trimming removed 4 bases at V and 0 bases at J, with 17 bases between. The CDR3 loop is CASSDKGPGSSYEQYF. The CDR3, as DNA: TGTGCCAGCAGCGACAAGGGTCCGGGAAGCTCCTACGAGCAGTACTTC.

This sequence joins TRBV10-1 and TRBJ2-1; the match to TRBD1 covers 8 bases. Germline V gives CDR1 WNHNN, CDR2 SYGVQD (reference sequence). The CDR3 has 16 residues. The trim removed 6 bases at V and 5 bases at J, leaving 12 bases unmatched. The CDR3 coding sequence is TGCGCCAGCAGCCCGCACGCCGGGACAGGAGACAATGAGCAGTTCTTC. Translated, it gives CASSPHAGTGDNEQFF.

CDR3 sequence (DNA): TGTGCCAGCAGCTTCGTCTCCTACGAGCAGTACTTC. Translation: CASSFVSYEQYF. The chain employs TRBV6-6 and TRBJ2-7; no firm D call. The germline V gene encodes CDR1 MNHNY and CDR2 SVGAGI (reference sequence). The CDR3 has 12 residues. Trimming left V 6 bases short and J 0 bases short, with 6 bases between.

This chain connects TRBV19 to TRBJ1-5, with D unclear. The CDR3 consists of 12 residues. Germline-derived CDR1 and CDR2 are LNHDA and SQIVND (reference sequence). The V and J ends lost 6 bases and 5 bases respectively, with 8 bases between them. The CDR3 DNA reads TGTGCCAGTAGAATCTTATATCAGCCCCAGCATTTT. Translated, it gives CASRILYQPQHF.

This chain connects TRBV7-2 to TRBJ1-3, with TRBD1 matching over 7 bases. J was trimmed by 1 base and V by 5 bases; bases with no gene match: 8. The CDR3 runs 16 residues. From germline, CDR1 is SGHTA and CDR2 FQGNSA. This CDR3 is CASSVRGQPSGNTIYF. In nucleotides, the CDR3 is TGTGCCAGCAGCGTAAGGGGACAGCCATCTGGAAACACCATATATTTT.

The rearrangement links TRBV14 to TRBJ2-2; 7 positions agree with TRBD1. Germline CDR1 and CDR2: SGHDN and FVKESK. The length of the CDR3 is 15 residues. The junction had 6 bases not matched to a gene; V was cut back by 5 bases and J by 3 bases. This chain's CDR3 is CASSLDRVHTGELFF. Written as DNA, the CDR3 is TGTGCCAGCAGCTTAGACAGGGTGCACACCGGGGAGCTGTTTTTT.

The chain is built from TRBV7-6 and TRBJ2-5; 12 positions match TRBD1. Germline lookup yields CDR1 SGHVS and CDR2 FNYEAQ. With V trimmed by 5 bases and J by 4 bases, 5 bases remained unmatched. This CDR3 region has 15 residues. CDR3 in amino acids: CASSGTGQGAETQYF. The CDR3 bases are TGTGCCAGCAGCGGAACGGGACAGGGGGCAGAGACCCAGTACTTC. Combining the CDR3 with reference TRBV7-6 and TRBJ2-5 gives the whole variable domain GAGVSQSPRYKVTKRGQDVALRCDPISGHVSLYWYRQALGQGPEFLTYFNYEAQQDKSGLPNDRFSAERPEGSISTLTIQRTEQRDSAMYRCASSGTGQGAETQYFGPGTRLLVL.

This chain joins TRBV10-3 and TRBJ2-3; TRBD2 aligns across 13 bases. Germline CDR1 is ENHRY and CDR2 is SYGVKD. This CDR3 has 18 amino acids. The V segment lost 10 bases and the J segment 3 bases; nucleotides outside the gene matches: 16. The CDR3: CASTPAATTSGGTDTQYF. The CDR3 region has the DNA TGTGCCAGCACACCCGCCGCAACGACTAGCGGGGGGACAGATACGCAGTATTTT.

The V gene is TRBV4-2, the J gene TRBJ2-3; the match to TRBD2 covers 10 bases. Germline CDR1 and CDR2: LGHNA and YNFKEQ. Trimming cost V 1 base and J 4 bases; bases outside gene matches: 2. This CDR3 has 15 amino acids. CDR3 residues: CASSQGAGGPDTQYF. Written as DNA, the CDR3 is TGTGCCAGCAGCCAAGGAGCGGGGGGGCCAGATACGCAGTATTTT.

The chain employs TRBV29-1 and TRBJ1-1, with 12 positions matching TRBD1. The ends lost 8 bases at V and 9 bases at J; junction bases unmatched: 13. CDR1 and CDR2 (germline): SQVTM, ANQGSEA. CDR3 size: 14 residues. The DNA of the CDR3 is TGCAGCTACACCAAGATGGGACAGGGGGCGCAAGCTTTCTTT. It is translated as CSYTKMGQGAQAFF.

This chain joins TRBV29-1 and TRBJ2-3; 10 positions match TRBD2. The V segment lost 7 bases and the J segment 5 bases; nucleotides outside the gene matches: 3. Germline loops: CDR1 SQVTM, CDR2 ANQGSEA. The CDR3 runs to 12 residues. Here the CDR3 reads CSGSGGGDTQYF. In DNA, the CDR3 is TGCAGCGGGAGCGGGGGGGGAGATACGCAGTATTTT.